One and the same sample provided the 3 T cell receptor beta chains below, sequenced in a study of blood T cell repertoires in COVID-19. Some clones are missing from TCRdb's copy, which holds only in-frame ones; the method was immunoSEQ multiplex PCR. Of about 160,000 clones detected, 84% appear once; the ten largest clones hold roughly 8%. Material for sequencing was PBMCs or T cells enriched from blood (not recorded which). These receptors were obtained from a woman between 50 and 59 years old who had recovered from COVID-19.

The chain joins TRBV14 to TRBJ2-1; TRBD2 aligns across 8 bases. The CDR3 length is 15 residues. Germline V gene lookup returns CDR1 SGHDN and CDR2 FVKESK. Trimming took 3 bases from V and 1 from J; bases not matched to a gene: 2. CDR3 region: CASSQGLGSYNEQFF. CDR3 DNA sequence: TGTGCCAGCAGCCAGGGACTAGGATCCTACAATGAGCAGTTCTTC.

This CDR3 is CASSKSSNYEQYF. The DNA of the CDR3 is TGTGCCAGCAGTAAAAGCTCGAATTACGAGCAGTACTTC. The chain joins TRBV6-5 to TRBJ2-7, with no clear D. This CDR3 is 13 amino acids long. Trimming removed 5 bases from V and 4 bases from J, with 12 bases in between. Germline V gene lookup returns CDR1 MNHEY and CDR2 SVGAGI.

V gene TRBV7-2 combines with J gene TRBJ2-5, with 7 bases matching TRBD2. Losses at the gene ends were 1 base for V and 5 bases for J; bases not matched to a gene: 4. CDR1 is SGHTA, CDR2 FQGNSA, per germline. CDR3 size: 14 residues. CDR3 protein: CASSLGGSWETQYF. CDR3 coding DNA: TGTGCCAGCAGCTTAGGCGGGAGCTGGGAGACCCAGTACTTC.